The 7 T cell receptor beta chains below come from one sample, sequenced in a study of neoadjuvant anti-PD-1 for oral cavity cancer. The table came from immunoSEQ multiplex PCR; TCRdb's copy has only in-frame clones and leaves some out. The sample gives tens of thousands of clones, approximately 81% of which show up once; roughly 3.4% is in the top ten. As for time point: after neoadjuvant nivolumab, at surgical resection. Sequenced material: PBMCs, taken after nivolumab (anti-PD-1) treatment. The receptor set was obtained from a person aged 40-85 years with oral cavity squamous cell carcinoma.

The chain carries TRBV25-1 and TRBJ2-2; a weak D match, TRBD1 (6 bases). With 5 bases removed from V and 5 bases from J, the gap between germline ends came to 9 bases. Germline CDR1 reads MGHDK; CDR2 reads SYGVNS. This CDR3 contains 13 residues. The DNA of the CDR3 is TGTGCCAGCAGTAGGCAGGGGACCGGGGAGCTGTTTTTT. It encodes CASSRQGTGELFF.

Only a few counts were recorded for this clone. The V and J genes are TRBV27 and TRBJ2-1; 11 positions agree with TRBD2. Germline values: CDR1 MNHEY, CDR2 SMNVEV (reference sequence). This CDR3 contains 16 residues. The V segment lost 5 bases and the J segment 8 bases; nucleotides outside the gene matches: 11. CDR3 nucleotide sequence: TGTGCCAGCAGTCGCCCGTCTAGCGGGAGGACCCATGAGCAGTTCTTC. Translation gives CASSRPSSGRTHEQFF.

This clone was detected only a few times. CDR3 nucleotide sequence: TGCGCCAGCAGCCAAGATTCGGACAGGGACGAACAGCCCCAGCATTTT. Residues: CASSQDSDRDEQPQHF. The genes are TRBV4-1 and TRBJ1-5; 8 bases agree with TRBD1. J gave up 7 bases and V 0 bases, and 8 bases lay outside the gene matches. The germline gives CDR1 MGHRA, CDR2 YSYEKL. The length of the CDR3 is 16 residues.

This chain joins TRBV6-4 and TRBJ2-5; D is unresolved. Germline values: CDR1 MRHNA, CDR2 SNTAGT. The CDR3 is 9 residues long. Trimming took 8 bases from V and 6 from J, leaving 4 bases between them. As DNA, the CDR3 is TGTGCCAGCTACAAGACCCAGTACTTC. Translation gives CASYKTQYF.

This clone was seen only once. The gene calls are TRBV7-3 and TRBJ1-1, with TRBD1 matching over 7 bases. Germline values: CDR1 SGHTA, CDR2 FQGTGA. J gave up 1 base and V 4 bases, and 3 bases lay outside the gene matches. This CDR3 spans 14 amino acids. The CDR3 DNA sequence: TGTGCCAGCAGCTCGGGACAGACGAACACTGAAGCTTTCTTT. As protein: CASSSGQTNTEAFF.

The V gene is TRBV11-2, the J gene TRBJ2-5; D unclear. The V gene's germline CDR1 is SGHAT and CDR2 FQNNGV. Between the trimmed V and J ends, which lost 1 base and 2 bases, there was a span of 5 bases. The CDR3 runs to 13 residues. CDR3 bases: TGTGCCAGCAGCTTAGGTCCGCAAGAGACCCAGTACTTC. It codes for CASSLGPQETQYF. The full variable domain, rest sourced from reference TRBV11-2 and TRBJ2-5, is EAGVAQSPRYKIIEKRQSVAFWCNPISGHATLYWYQQILGQGPKLLIQFQNNGVVDDSQLPKDRFSAERLKGVDSTLKIQPAKLEDSAVYLCASSLGPQETQYFGPGTRLLVL.

The chain has TRBV5-4 and TRBJ2-2; 10 positions match TRBD1. Germline CDR1 is SGHNT and CDR2 is YYREEE (reference sequence). V lost 7 bases to trimming and J lost 3 bases; unmatched junction nucleotides: 9. This CDR3 spans 16 amino acids. In nucleotides, the CDR3 is TGTGCCAGCCGACGGGGGGGACAGGGGCACACCGGGGAGCTGTTTTTT. Amino acids: CASRRGGQGHTGELFF.